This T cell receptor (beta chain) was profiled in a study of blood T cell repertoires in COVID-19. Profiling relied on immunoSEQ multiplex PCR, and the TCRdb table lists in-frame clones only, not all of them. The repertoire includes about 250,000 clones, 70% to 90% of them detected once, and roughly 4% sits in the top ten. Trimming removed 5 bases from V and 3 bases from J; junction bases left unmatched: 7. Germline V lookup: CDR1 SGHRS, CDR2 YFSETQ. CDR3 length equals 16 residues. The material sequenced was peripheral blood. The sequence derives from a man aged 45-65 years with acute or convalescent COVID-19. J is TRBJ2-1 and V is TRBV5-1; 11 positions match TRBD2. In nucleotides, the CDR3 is TGCGCCAGCAGGGAAAACCTAGCGGGGGGCTACAATGAGCAGTTCTTC. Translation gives CASRENLAGGYNEQFF. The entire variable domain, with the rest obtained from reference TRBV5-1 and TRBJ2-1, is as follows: KAGVTQTPRYLIKTRGQQVTLSCSPISGHRSVSWYQQTPGQGLQFLFEYFSETQRNKGNFPGRFSGRQFSNSRSEMNVSTLELGDSALYLCASRENLAGGYNEQFFGPGTRLTVL.